Sequencing of this T cell receptor beta chain was carried out in a study of blood T cell repertoires in COVID-19. Study-level background: The samples span acute and convalescent COVID-19 from the United States, Italy and Spain. From T cells, B-cell-depleted T cells, or PBMCs came the material, which was cDNA or gDNA.

This clone was seen just once. From germline, CDR1 is SGDLS and CDR2 YYNGEE. V was shortened by 1 base and J by 8 bases, with 6 bases between the two germline ends. The CDR3 covers 12 residues. Authors' analysis steps: Using reference gene primer amplification, nucleated cell counts were estimated. Some clones are missing from TCRdb's copy, which holds only in-frame ones; the method was immunoSEQ multiplex PCR. The DNA gave D and trimming, while V, J and clone size come from that table. The sample holds about 200,000 clones, approximately 86% seen once. V usage is TRBV9 and J usage is TRBJ2-2; D unresolved. The clonotype originates from a man between 60 and 70 years old with COVID-19, enrolled during active disease. Sequenced sample: peripheral blood. CDR3 sequence: CASSVTWGELFF. CDR3 nucleotides: TGTGCCAGCAGCGTAACATGGGGGGAGCTGTTTTTT.